The 28 T cell receptor beta chains listed next were all sequenced from one sample in a study of molecular identifiers for immune sequencing clone quantification. TCRdb used MiXCR to reprocess the PCR reads, holding one entry per CDR3 protein. Of about 640,000 distinct CDR3 sequences in the sample, 15% to 20% are singletons; the top ten hold 0.85%. The sample was naive CD8+ T cells from blood, with Jurkat cell RNA spiked in. Subset: FACS-sorted CD8+CD4-CCR7+CD45RA+ naive T cells. Receptor source: a human donor in good health. Some libraries in this study had Jurkat cell RNA spiked in.

This clonotype came up once. This sequence may be a read error, since a much larger clone differs from it by one base. V gene TRBV6-5 combines with J gene TRBJ1-5; D remains unclear. V gave up 2 bases and J gave up 4 bases, with 12 bases separating them. CDR1 is MNHEY and CDR2 is SVGAGI in the germline V gene. CDR3 length: 15 amino acids. CDR3 protein: CASSYIHLPNQPQHF. The DNA of the CDR3 is TGTGCCAGCAGTTACATCCATCTCCCTAATCAGCCCCAGCATTTT.

For this clonotype: A much larger clone lies one base from this, so it may be a read error. The rearrangement uses TRBV6-6 and TRBJ2-2; D uncertain. The CDR3 covers 14 residues. The germline gives CDR1 MNHNY, CDR2 SVGAGI (reference sequence). The CDR3 DNA reads as TGTGTCAGCAGCCTAATTCTTGGCACCGGGGAGCTGTTTTTT. Translated, it gives CVSSLILGTGELFF.

This clonotype was detected ten times or more. V is TRBV7-9 and J is TRBJ1-5; D is unresolved. The germline V and J ends were trimmed by 1 base and 6 bases, with 10 bases remaining between them. CDR1 and CDR2 from the germline V gene are SEHNR and FQNEAQ (reference sequence). The CDR3 is made up of 14 amino acids. The DNA for the CDR3 is TGTGCCAGCAGCTTAGAAGGGCTCGGTCAGCCCCAGCATTTT. Its protein is CASSLEGLGQPQHF.

This clonotype showed up many times. J is TRBJ2-1 and V is TRBV7-9, with 14 bases lining up with TRBD2. From germline, CDR1 is SEHNR and CDR2 FQNEAQ (reference sequence). The CDR3 is made up of 17 amino acids. With 5 bases clipped from V and 9 bases from J, the junction kept 12 bases outside the gene matches. CDR3 in DNA: TGTGCCAGCAGCGAAAGGACTAGCGGGAGGCCAGTGTTTGAGCAGTTCTTC. Amino acids: CASSERTSGRPVFEQFF.

This clonotype was counted ten times or more. This chain uses TRBV21-1 with TRBJ2-2; TRBD1, as called in the table, went unchecked against the DNA. TRBV21-1 is noted as a pseudogene. The CDR3 extends over 15 amino acids. CDR3 in DNA: TGTGCCAGCAGCCTGGACAGGGGGAACACCGGGGAGCTGTTTTTT. It is translated as CASSLDRGNTGELFF.

Concerning this clonotype: At one end the junction does not follow the germline gene, possibly because of a read error. The chain links TRBV24-1 to TRBJ1-2; D not resolved. CDR3 length equals 14 residues. The germline V gene has CDR1 KGHDR and CDR2 SFDVKD. CDR3 DNA sequence: TGTGCCACCAGTGATTTTAGGACGGTTTATGGCTGCACCTTC. Protein: CATSDFRTVYGCTF.

This clonotype was seen a few times. This rearrangement joins TRBV2 to TRBJ2-1; D ambiguous. Germline-derived CDR1 and CDR2 are SNHLY and FYNNEI. V was trimmed by 6 bases and J by 8 bases, leaving 17 bases between them. This CDR3 has 14 residues. CDR3 sequence reads: CASRDLPVQDEQFF. CDR3 DNA sequence: TGTGCCAGCAGAGACCTGCCAGTTCAGGATGAGCAGTTCTTC. Based on the CDR3 plus reference TRBV2 and TRBJ2-1, the full variable domain is EPEVTQTPSHQVTQMGQEVILRCVPISNHLYFYWYRQILGQKVEFLVSFYNNEISEKSEIFDDQFSVERPDGSNFTLKIRSTKLEDSAMYFCASRDLPVQDEQFFGPGTRLTVL.

This clonotype has ten or more counts. V gene TRBV5-6 combines with J gene TRBJ2-5; 11 bases line up with TRBD1. The length of the CDR3 is 16 residues. Per germline, CDR1 SGHDT and CDR2 YYEEEE. V shed 2 bases, J shed 1 base, and the junction held 4 bases outside the gene matches. CDR3 in DNA: TGTGCCAGCAGCTTAGGGACAGGGGGAATCCAAGAGACCCAGTACTTC. Encoded protein: CASSLGTGGIQETQYF.

This clonotype was recorded at least ten times. This chain connects TRBV7-8 to TRBJ1-6; 8 bases line up with TRBD1. This CDR3 is built from 14 residues. The junction had 6 bases not matched to a gene; V was cut back by 5 bases and J by 9 bases. The germline V gene encodes CDR1 SGHVS and CDR2 FQNEAQ. CDR3 region: CASSRTGSLSPLHF. The CDR3, as DNA: TGTGCCAGCAGCCGGACAGGGTCACTTTCACCCCTCCACTTT. The full variable domain, in which reference TRBV7-8 and TRBJ1-6 provide the parts outside the CDR3, is GAGVSQSPRYKVAKRGQDVALRCDPISGHVSLFWYQQALGQGPEFLTYFQNEAQLDKSGLPSDRFFAERPEGSVSTLKIQRTQQEDSAVYLCASSRTGSLSPLHFGNGTRLTVT.

The chain carries TRBV12-3 or TRBV12-4 and TRBJ2-7, with D possibly TRBD1 on 5 matching bases. Trimming shortened V by 4 bases and J by 6 bases, and 16 bases separated the two germline ends. The CDR3 sequence is 14 residues long. The CDR3 loop is CASSSGQGAREQYF. Written as DNA, the CDR3 is TGTGCCAGCAGTTCTGGACAAGGGGCTCGCGAGCAGTACTTC.

This clonotype was seen repeatedly, ten times or more. The chain couples TRBV4-1 to TRBJ1-1; D gene unclear. The CDR3 is 13 amino acids. V was pared by 4 bases and J by 3 bases, with 9 bases between. The germline V gene has CDR1 MGHRA and CDR2 YSYEKL. CDR3 sequence: CASSRSEDTEAFF. CDR3 in DNA: TGCGCCAGCAGCCGGAGCGAGGACACTGAAGCTTTCTTT.

Many counts were recorded for this clonotype. The chain joins TRBV10-3 to TRBJ1-1, with D perhaps TRBD1 (6 bases). This CDR3 is built from 11 residues. Germline values: CDR1 ENHRY, CDR2 SYGVKD. Trimming left V 10 bases short and J 4 bases short, with 10 bases between. Here the CDR3 DNA reads TGTGCCACAGGGGACGGCACTGAAGCTTTCTTT. It yields the protein CATGDGTEAFF.

This clonotype appeared many times. The chain links TRBV12-3 or TRBV12-4 to TRBJ1-5; D perhaps matches TRBD1 (6 bases). V lost 5 bases and J 6 bases, leaving 17 bases between the germline ends. CDR3 length equals 15 residues. CDR3 region: CASSPPGEGPQPQHF. The CDR3 DNA is TGTGCCAGCAGTCCACCAGGGGAGGGCCCTCAGCCCCAGCATTTT.

There are many counts of this clonotype. This chain links TRBV19 with TRBJ2-7, with D perhaps TRBD1 or TRBD2 (6 bases each). The CDR3 runs to 14 residues. Trimming took 1 base from V and 5 from J, leaving 12 bases between them. CDR1 is LNHDA, CDR2 SQIVND, per germline (reference sequence). CDR3 bases: TGTGCCAGTAGTATAGGAGGGGGGAGCCACGAGCAGTACTTC. It translates to CASSIGGGSHEQYF.

For this clonotype: This may come from a read error, since a much larger clone is one base off. The final CDR3 position lacks the conserved phenylalanine or tryptophan, pointing to a likely read error. The rearrangement uses TRBV19 and TRBJ1-1, with D hard to call. The V gene's germline CDR1 is LNHDA and CDR2 SQIVND (reference sequence). Deletions cut 1 base from V and 4 bases from J, with 7 bases between. CDR3 length: 13 amino acids. The CDR3 sequence: CASSIVSTTEAFS. In DNA form, the CDR3 reads TGTGCCAGTAGTATAGTATCAACCACTGAAGCTTTCTCT.

This clonotype was counted many times. CDR3 sequence reads: CASSLLDSINEKLFF. The CDR3 nucleotides are TGTGCCAGCAGCTTACTCGACTCGATTAATGAAAAACTGTTTTTT. V and J are TRBV7-9 and TRBJ1-4; D is ambiguous. V lost 2 bases to trimming and J lost 4 bases, with 11 bases between them. CDR3 size: 15 residues. Per the germline V gene, CDR1 is SEHNR and CDR2 is FQNEAQ (reference sequence).

This clonotype was recorded many times. V and J are TRBV9 and TRBJ2-2, with unresolved D. Trimming removed 7 bases from V and 6 bases from J, with 7 bases in between. CDR1 is SGDLS and CDR2 is YYNGEE in the germline V gene. This CDR3 has 11 amino acids. The CDR3 DNA is TGTGCCAGCTCATGGGCCGGGGAGCTGTTTTTT. It specifies CASSWAGELFF.

The chain couples TRBV29-1 to TRBJ2-1; 9 bases agree with TRBD1. The V segment lost 6 bases and the J segment 5 bases; nucleotides outside the gene matches: 8. Germline V gene sequence: CDR1 SQVTM, CDR2 ANQGSEA. The CDR3 runs to 14 residues. The CDR3 nucleotides are TGCAGCGTCGGGGACAGGGCCTCTCACAATGAGCAGTTCTTC. Its translation is CSVGDRASHNEQFF.

In its sample, this clonotype was seen a few times. V and J are TRBV30 and TRBJ1-6; 12 nucleotides agree with TRBD1. The CDR3 length is 16 residues. V lost 4 bases to trimming and J lost 8 bases; unmatched junction nucleotides: 9. Germline V gene data show CDR1 as GTSNPN and CDR2 as SVGIG (reference sequence). CDR3 amino acids: CAWKKGRDRGHSPLHF. The CDR3 DNA reads TGTGCCTGGAAGAAGGGAAGGGACAGGGGGCATTCACCCCTCCACTTT. Full variable domain (missing parts from reference TRBV30 and TRBJ1-6): SQTIHQWPATLVQPVGSPLSLECTVEGTSNPNLYWYRQAAGRGLQLLFYSVGIGQISSEVPQNLSASRPQDRQFILSSKKLLLSDSGFYLCAWKKGRDRGHSPLHFGNGTRLTVT.

This clonotype occurred many times. The CDR3 coding sequence is TGCAGTGCTAGAGATCTTGGGGTTGTCAATCAGCCCCAGCATTTT. Translating it yields CSARDLGVVNQPQHF. V usage is TRBV20-1 and J usage is TRBJ1-5; D unresolved. V lost 0 bases and J lost 3, with 12 bases in between. The CDR3 runs to 15 residues. CDR1 and CDR2 from the germline V gene are DFQATT and SNEGSKA (reference sequence).

Turning to this clonotype: A clone one base away is much larger, so this may be a read error. The chain joins TRBV21-1 to TRBJ1-1; the DNA was not used to check the table's D call, TRBD1. TRBV21-1 is assigned pseudogene status. The CDR3 spans 18 residues. The CDR3 bases are TGTGCCAGCAGCTCCCGGCGTCTGTGCAGAGGGTCCGTCACTGAAGCTTTCTTT. Amino acids: CASSSRRLCRGSVTEAFF.

This clonotype was recorded once. This clone may be a read error of a much larger clone one base away. The V gene is TRBV10-3, the J gene TRBJ2-7; 7 bases are a match to TRBD1. Germline assignment: CDR1 ENHRY and CDR2 SYGVKD. The V gene end was trimmed by 4 bases and the J gene end by 3 bases; junction bases not matched to a gene: 12. This CDR3 spans 16 amino acids. The CDR3 here is CAISGETGKLVYEQYF. Written as DNA, the CDR3 is TGTGCCATCAGTGGAGAGACAGGGAAGCTAGTCTACGAGCAGTACTTC.

The V and J genes are TRBV28 and TRBJ2-2; 8 bases match TRBD1. Germline loops: CDR1 MDHEN, CDR2 SYDVKM. This CDR3 has 15 amino acids. J lost 1 base, V lost 3 bases, and 1 base had no gene match. The CDR3 nucleotides read TGTGCCAGCAGTTTGGGACAGGTGAACACCGGGGAGCTGTTTTTT. The encoded protein is CASSLGQVNTGELFF.

This clonotype occurred many times. This chain joins TRBV2 and TRBJ2-1; perhaps TRBD2 as D (5 bases). Germline-derived CDR1 and CDR2 are SNHLY and FYNNEI. V lost 6 bases to trimming and J lost 13 bases, with 13 bases between them. The CDR3 covers 11 residues. The CDR3 nucleotides read TGTGCCAGCAGCTTCCGGGATAGACAGTTCTTC. Its translation: CASSFRDRQFF.

Many counts were recorded for this clonotype. The chain has TRBV30 and TRBJ2-7; 9 positions match TRBD1. J gave up 3 bases and V 5 bases, and 8 bases lay outside the gene matches. Looked up from germline, CDR1 is GTSNPN and CDR2 is SVGIG (reference sequence). The CDR3 is made up of 14 amino acids. CDR3 coding DNA: TGTGCCTGGGGCCCCGGGACAGGGTACTACGAGCAGTACTTC. It is translated as CAWGPGTGYYEQYF.

This chain links TRBV20-1 with TRBJ2-5, with TRBD1 matching 7 bases. J was trimmed by 7 bases and V by 4 bases; bases with no gene match: 9. The germline gives CDR1 DFQATT, CDR2 SNEGSKA (reference sequence). This CDR3 is 13 amino acids long. CDR3 sequence (DNA): TGCAGTGCTAACGACAGGGTCGGCGGGACCCAGTACTTC. It encodes CSANDRVGGTQYF.

The chain couples TRBV6-6 to TRBJ2-5; 7 bases are a match to TRBD1. The CDR3 is 15 residues long. The V segment lost 7 bases and the J segment 2 bases; nucleotides outside the gene matches: 10. Germline loops: CDR1 MNHNY, CDR2 SVGAGI (reference sequence). Here the CDR3 reads CASKRGQIGQETQYF. The CDR3 DNA reads TGTGCCAGCAAAAGGGGGCAAATTGGACAAGAGACCCAGTACTTC.

This clonotype was seen only a few times. V is TRBV6-2 or TRBV6-3 and J is TRBJ1-2; a possible D gene is TRBD1 (6 bases). The germline gives CDR1 MNHEY, CDR2 SVGEGT. The CDR3 length is 11 residues. V lost 8 bases and J lost 8, with 12 bases in between. The CDR3 loop reads CASSDSRGYTF. CDR3 nucleotide sequence: TGTGCCAGCTCGGACAGTCGGGGCTACACCTTC.